These 19 T cell receptor beta chains came from one sample sequenced in a study of T cell responses to AZD1222 COVID-19 vaccine. Method: immunoSEQ multiplex PCR; TCRdb's copy keeps in-frame clones and lacks some. In the table there are 200,000 or so clones, 85% to 95% of which are singletons. The sample in question was peripheral blood, obtained on day 0 of MenACWY control vaccination. Receptors were obtained from an adult in good health.

The CDR3 sequence is CATSGGTLRGGQYF. As DNA, the CDR3 is TGTGCCACCAGTGGCGGGACACTTCGAGGGGGCCAGTACTTC. This rearrangement joins TRBV24-1 to TRBJ2-5; TRBD1 or TRBD2 may be the D gene (6 bases each). CDR3 size: 14 residues. V lost 5 bases, J lost 10 bases, and 19 bases lay in between. CDR1 is KGHDR, CDR2 SFDVKD, per germline.

In regard to this clone: The germline gene is not matched at one end of the junction; a read error may be the cause. This chain joins TRBV4-3 and TRBJ2-7; D could derive from TRBD1 or TRBD2 (6 bases each). The CDR3 length is 15 residues. Looked up from germline, CDR1 is LGHNA and CDR2 is YSLEER. The CDR3 protein is CARSRGQGPTYEQYF. CDR3 bases: TGCGCCCGCAGCCGGGGGCAGGGGCCTACCTACGAGCAGTACTTC.

The genes are TRBV28 and TRBJ1-2; 10 bases are a match to TRBD1. The V segment lost 5 bases and the J segment 5 bases; nucleotides outside the gene matches: 11. This CDR3 has 16 residues. The germline gives CDR1 MDHEN, CDR2 SYDVKM. The CDR3 nucleotides read TGTGCCAGCAGTCTCGGTACCGGGACAGGGGTTTATGGCTACACCTTC. The encoded protein is CASSLGTGTGVYGYTF.

The rearrangement links TRBV5-4 to TRBJ2-1; 8 positions match TRBD2. This CDR3 region has 15 residues. Germline values: CDR1 SGHNT, CDR2 YYREEE (reference sequence). The junction had 7 bases not matched to a gene; V was cut back by 3 bases and J by 5 bases. DNA of the CDR3: TGTGCCAGCAGCTCCGGGGGGGCGAGCGACAATGAGCAGTTCTTC. Its protein is CASSSGGASDNEQFF.

This chain uses TRBV30 with TRBJ1-2; 12 positions match TRBD1. The CDR3 sequence is 14 residues long. Germline trimming cut 2 bases from V and 7 bases from J; bases unmatched to any gene: 5. CDR1 and CDR2 (germline): GTSNPN, SVGIG (reference sequence). The CDR3 loop is CAWSRDRGPSGYTF. The CDR3, as DNA: TGTGCCTGGAGTCGGGACAGGGGGCCTTCTGGCTACACCTTC.

The rearrangement uses TRBV30 and TRBJ1-4; D is perhaps TRBD1 (5 bases). V gave up 0 bases and J gave up 6 bases, with 14 bases separating them. The CDR3 contains 15 residues. The V gene's germline CDR1 is GTSNPN and CDR2 SVGIG (reference sequence). CDR3 bases: TGTGCCTGGAGTGTAGGGTCAGGGCGGCATGAAAAACTGTTTTTT. Amino acids: CAWSVGSGRHEKLFF.

This clone was found once. As DNA, the CDR3 is TGTGCCAGCAGCCAACAGGGGATTAGCAATCAGCCCCAGCATTTT. Its protein is CASSQQGISNQPQHF. The V call is TRBV6-2 or TRBV6-3, the J call TRBJ1-5, with 7 bases fitting TRBD1. With 6 bases clipped from V and 0 bases from J, the junction kept 5 bases outside the gene matches. The CDR3 totals 15 residues. The germline V gene encodes CDR1 MNHEY and CDR2 SVGEGT.

The chain has TRBV7-8 and TRBJ2-7; D unresolved. This CDR3 spans 12 amino acids. Per germline, CDR1 SGHVS and CDR2 FQNEAQ. Trimming took 6 bases from V and 3 from J, leaving 9 bases between them. The CDR3 sequence is CASRFDGYEQYF. As DNA, the CDR3 is TGTGCCAGCAGATTCGACGGCTACGAGCAGTACTTC.

As to this clone: At the DNA level, this CDR3 is encoded by other sequences in the same sample as well. The rearrangement joins TRBV12-5 to TRBJ1-5; D is unresolved. The V gene lost 3 bases and the J gene lost 0 bases, with 3 bases spanning the gap. This CDR3 is 13 amino acids long. The germline V gene has CDR1 LGHNT and CDR2 FRNRAP. The CDR3, as DNA: TGTGCTAGTGGTTTAGGTAGCAATCAGCCCCAGCATTTT. It encodes CASGLGSNQPQHF.

V and J are TRBV12-3 or TRBV12-4 and TRBJ2-1; no definite D call. The CDR3 spans 12 residues. V lost 5 bases and J 10 bases, leaving 12 bases between the germline ends. The CDR3 nucleotides read TGTGCCAGCAGTAATGGTGGCAGCGAGCAGTTCTTC. Protein: CASSNGGSEQFF.

This chain connects TRBV12-3 or TRBV12-4 to TRBJ2-5; 7 positions match TRBD2. The V segment lost 5 bases and the J segment 6 bases; nucleotides outside the gene matches: 6. The CDR3 consists of 13 residues. The CDR3 loop reads CASSAGVGKTQYF. CDR3 coding DNA: TGTGCCAGCAGTGCGGGGGTTGGTAAGACCCAGTACTTC.

The chain uses TRBV5-1 and TRBJ1-2; TRBD1 matches at 7 bases. Germline V gene sequence: CDR1 SGHRS, CDR2 YFSETQ. The CDR3 length is 12 residues. The V gene end was trimmed by 5 bases and the J gene end by 6 bases; junction bases not matched to a gene: 4. The CDR3 region is CASRYDRDGYTF. DNA of the CDR3: TGCGCCAGCAGATACGACAGGGATGGCTACACCTTC.

This chain joins TRBV2 and TRBJ1-4; D ambiguous. The CDR3 loop spans 11 amino acids. V lost 6 bases and J lost 5, with 4 bases in between. Germline-derived CDR1 and CDR2 are SNHLY and FYNNEI. DNA for the CDR3: TGTGCCAGCAGCGCGAATGAAAAACTGTTTTTT. Amino acid sequence: CASSANEKLFF.

The chain joins TRBV9 to TRBJ2-2; TRBD1 matches at 8 bases. J was trimmed by 1 base and V by 5 bases; bases with no gene match: 4. CDR1 is SGDLS and CDR2 is YYNGEE in the germline V gene. The CDR3 sequence is 15 residues long. DNA for the CDR3: TGTGCCAGCAGTGCCGGGACAGGGAACACCGGGGAGCTGTTTTTT. Residues: CASSAGTGNTGELFF.

The chain combines TRBV6-5 with TRBJ1-6, with D hard to call. This CDR3 comprises 13 residues. Deletions cut 8 bases from V and 7 bases from J, with 12 bases between. The germline gives CDR1 MNHEY, CDR2 SVGAGI. The CDR3 region is CASARSLNSPLHF. The CDR3 DNA sequence: TGTGCCAGCGCTAGGAGTCTCAATTCACCCCTCCACTTT.

The chain carries TRBV7-2 and TRBJ1-5; the D is unclear. Germline CDR1 SGHTA, CDR2 FQGNSA. Trimming pared 3 bases from V and 7 bases from J, leaving 13 bases between. CDR3 length: 14 residues. CDR3 region: CASSFSGSGQPQHF. DNA of the CDR3: TGTGCCAGCAGCTTCTCCGGGTCCGGACAGCCCCAGCATTTT.

J is TRBJ2-5 and V is TRBV15; D possibly corresponds to TRBD2 (6 bases). Germline V gene data show CDR1 as LNHNV and CDR2 as YYDKDF (reference sequence). Trimming removed 3 bases from V and 4 bases from J, with 18 bases in between. The CDR3 consists of 16 residues. For the CDR3, the DNA is TGTGCCACCAGCAGGGGGGGTCAAGGGAACTTAGAGACCCAGTACTTC. Translation gives CATSRGGQGNLETQYF.

This chain uses TRBV7-6 with TRBJ2-3; 7 bases are shared with TRBD2. There are 18 residues in the CDR3. Per germline, CDR1 SGHVS and CDR2 FNYEAQ. J was trimmed by 6 bases and V by 1 base; bases with no gene match: 16. The CDR3: CASSLGGRGGGFLDTQYF. The CDR3 coding sequence is TGTGCCAGCAGCTTAGGAGGTCGGGGCGGGGGTTTTCTTGATACGCAGTATTTT.

V is TRBV7-9 and J is TRBJ1-4; possibly TRBD1 for D (6 bases). Trimming took off 5 bases at V and 6 bases at J, with 13 bases between the two ends. Germline loops: CDR1 SEHNR, CDR2 FQNEAQ (reference sequence). The CDR3 runs to 14 residues. This CDR3 is CASSPSGGHEKLFF. The CDR3 region has the DNA TGTGCCAGCAGCCCCAGCGGGGGCCATGAAAAACTGTTTTTT.